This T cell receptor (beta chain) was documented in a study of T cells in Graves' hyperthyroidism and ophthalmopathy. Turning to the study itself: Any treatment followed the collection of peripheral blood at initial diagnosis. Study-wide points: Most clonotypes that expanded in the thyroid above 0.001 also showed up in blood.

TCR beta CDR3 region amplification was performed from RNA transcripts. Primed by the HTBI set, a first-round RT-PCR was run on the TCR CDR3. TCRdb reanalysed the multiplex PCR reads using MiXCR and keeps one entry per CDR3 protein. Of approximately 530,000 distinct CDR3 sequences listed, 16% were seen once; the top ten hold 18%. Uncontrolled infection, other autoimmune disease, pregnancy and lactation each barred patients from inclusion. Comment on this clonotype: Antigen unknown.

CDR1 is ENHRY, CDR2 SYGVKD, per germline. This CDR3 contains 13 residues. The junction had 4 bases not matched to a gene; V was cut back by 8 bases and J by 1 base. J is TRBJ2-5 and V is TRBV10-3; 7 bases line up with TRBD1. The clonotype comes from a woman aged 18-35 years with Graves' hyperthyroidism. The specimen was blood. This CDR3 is CAIGQGVQETQYF. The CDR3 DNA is TGTGCCATCGGCCAGGGGGTCCAAGAGACCCAGTACTTC.